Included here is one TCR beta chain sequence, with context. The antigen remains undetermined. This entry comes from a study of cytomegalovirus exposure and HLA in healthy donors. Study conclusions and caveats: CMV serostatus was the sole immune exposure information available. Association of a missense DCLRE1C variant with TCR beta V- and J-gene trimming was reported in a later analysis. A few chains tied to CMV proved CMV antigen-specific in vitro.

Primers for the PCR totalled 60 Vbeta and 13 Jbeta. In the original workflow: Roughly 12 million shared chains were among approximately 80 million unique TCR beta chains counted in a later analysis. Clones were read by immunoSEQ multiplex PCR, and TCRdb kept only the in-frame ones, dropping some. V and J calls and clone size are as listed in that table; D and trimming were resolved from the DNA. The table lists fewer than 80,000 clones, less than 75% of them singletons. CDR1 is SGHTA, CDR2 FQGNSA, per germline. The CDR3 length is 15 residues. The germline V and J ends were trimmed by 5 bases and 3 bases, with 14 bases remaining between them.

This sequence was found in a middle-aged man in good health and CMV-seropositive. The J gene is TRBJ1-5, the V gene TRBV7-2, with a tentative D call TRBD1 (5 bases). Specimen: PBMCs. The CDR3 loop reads CASSPSGLHNQPQHF. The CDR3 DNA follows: TGTGCCAGCAGCCCATCGGGACTTCACAATCAGCCCCAGCATTTT.